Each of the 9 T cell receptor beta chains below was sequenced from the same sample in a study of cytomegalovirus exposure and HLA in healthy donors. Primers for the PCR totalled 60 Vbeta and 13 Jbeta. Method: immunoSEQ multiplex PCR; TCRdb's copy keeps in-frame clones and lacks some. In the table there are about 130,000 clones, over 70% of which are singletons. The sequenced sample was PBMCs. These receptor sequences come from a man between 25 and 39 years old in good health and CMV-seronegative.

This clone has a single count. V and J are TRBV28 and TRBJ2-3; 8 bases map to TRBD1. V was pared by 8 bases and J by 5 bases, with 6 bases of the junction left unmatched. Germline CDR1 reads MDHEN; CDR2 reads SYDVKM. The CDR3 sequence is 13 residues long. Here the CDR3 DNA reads TGTGCCAGCTACCAGGGGGCTGGAGATACGCAGTATTTT. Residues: CASYQGAGDTQYF. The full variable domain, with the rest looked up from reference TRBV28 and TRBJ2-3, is DVKVTQSSRYLVKRTGEKVFLECVQDMDHENMFWYRQDPGLGLRLIYFSYDVKMKEKGDIPEGYSVSREKKERFSLILESASTNQTSMYLCASYQGAGDTQYFGPGTRLTVL.

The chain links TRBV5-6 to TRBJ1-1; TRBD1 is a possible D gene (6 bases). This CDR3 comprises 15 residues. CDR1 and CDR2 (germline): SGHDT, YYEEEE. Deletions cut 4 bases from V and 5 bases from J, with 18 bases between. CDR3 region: CASSPRGGVRTEAFF. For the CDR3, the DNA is TGTGCCAGCAGCCCCAGGGGTGGGGTGCGGACTGAAGCTTTCTTT.

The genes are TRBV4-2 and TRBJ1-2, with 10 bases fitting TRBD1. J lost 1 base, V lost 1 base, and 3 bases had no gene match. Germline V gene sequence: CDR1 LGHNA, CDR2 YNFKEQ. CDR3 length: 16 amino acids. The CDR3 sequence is CASSQAGTGDNYGYTF. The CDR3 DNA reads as TGTGCCAGCAGCCAAGCCGGGACAGGGGATAACTATGGCTACACCTTC.

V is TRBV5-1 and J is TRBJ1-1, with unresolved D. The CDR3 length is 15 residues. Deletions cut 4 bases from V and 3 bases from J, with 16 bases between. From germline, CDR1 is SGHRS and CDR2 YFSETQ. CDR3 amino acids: CASSTRGSRDTEAFF. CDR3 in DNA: TGCGCCAGCAGCACCCGGGGATCGAGGGACACTGAAGCTTTCTTT.

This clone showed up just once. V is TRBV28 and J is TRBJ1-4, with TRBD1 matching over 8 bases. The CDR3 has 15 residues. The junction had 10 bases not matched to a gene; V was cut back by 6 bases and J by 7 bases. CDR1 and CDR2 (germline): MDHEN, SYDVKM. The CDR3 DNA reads TGTGCCAGCAGGGCCCGGACAGGGAAGGGTGAAAAACTGTTTTTT. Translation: CASRARTGKGEKLFF.

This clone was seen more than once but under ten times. The CDR3 sequence: CASSEIGLAGGYTDTQYF. Written as DNA, the CDR3 is TGTGCCAGCAGTGAAATTGGGCTAGCGGGGGGATACACAGATACGCAGTATTTT. The V and J genes are TRBV6-1 and TRBJ2-3, with 11 bases lining up with TRBD2. Per the germline V gene, CDR1 is MNHNS and CDR2 is SASEGT. V lost 2 bases to trimming and J lost 2 bases; unmatched junction nucleotides: 9. The CDR3 consists of 18 residues.

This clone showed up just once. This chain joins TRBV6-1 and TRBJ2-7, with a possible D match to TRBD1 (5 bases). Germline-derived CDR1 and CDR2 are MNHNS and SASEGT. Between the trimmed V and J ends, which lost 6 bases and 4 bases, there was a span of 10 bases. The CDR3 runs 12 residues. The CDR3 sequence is CASRDRGYEQYF. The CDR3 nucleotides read TGTGCCAGCAGAGATAGGGGTTACGAGCAGTACTTC.

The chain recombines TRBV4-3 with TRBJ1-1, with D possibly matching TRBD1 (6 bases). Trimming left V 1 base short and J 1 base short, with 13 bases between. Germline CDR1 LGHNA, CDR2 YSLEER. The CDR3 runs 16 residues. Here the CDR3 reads CASSQVWGGGNTEAFF. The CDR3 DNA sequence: TGCGCCAGCAGCCAAGTTTGGGGGGGCGGGAACACTGAAGCTTTCTTT.

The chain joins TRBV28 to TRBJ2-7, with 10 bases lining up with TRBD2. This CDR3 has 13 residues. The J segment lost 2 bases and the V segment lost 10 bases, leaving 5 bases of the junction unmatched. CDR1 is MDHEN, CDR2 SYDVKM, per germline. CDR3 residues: CATLSGRAYEQYF. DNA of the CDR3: TGTGCCACCTTGAGCGGGAGGGCCTACGAGCAGTACTTC.